These T cell receptor beta chains were read from a single sample in a study of blood T cell repertoires in COVID-19. Clones were sequenced by immunoSEQ multiplex PCR, and TCRdb holds only the in-frame ones, with some missing. The sample consists of roughly 74,000 clones, 80% to 90% of them appearing once. The specimen was PBMCs or T cells enriched from blood (not recorded which). The receptors were gathered from a woman between 50 and 59 years old with acute COVID-19. The CDR3 runs from the conserved cysteine through the conserved F or W. Each record gives: V gene, CDR3 protein.

v_call: TRBV6-5
cdr3_aa: CASSYMTGHNLLEAFF

v_call: TRBV19
cdr3_aa: CASSSRSFGEQYF

v_call: TRBV5-1
cdr3_aa: CASSSGTQNTEAFF

v_call: TRBV15
cdr3_aa: CATSRDVSAEAFF

v_call: TRBV2
cdr3_aa: CAGGGLVTDTQYF

v_call: TRBV14
cdr3_aa: CASSPQGYYGYTF

v_call: TRBV10-3
cdr3_aa: CAISPGNEVHSPLHF

v_call: TRBV27
cdr3_aa: CASSLSGGPLFF

v_call: TRBV5-4
cdr3_aa: CASSLGAQGYGELFF

v_call: TRBV7-8
cdr3_aa: CASSLGRFRGGSYEQYF

v_call: TRBV3-1/TRBV3-2
cdr3_aa: CASSKRLADTYEQYF

v_call: TRBV25-1
cdr3_aa: CASSSPPGQGNSPLHF

v_call: TRBV9
cdr3_aa: CASSVGSRNTGELFF

v_call: TRBV5-5
cdr3_aa: CASSRGNYGYTF

v_call: TRBV3-1/TRBV3-2
cdr3_aa: CASSPGEGTDTQYF

v_call: TRBV30
cdr3_aa: CAWMRDTDTQYF

v_call: TRBV29-1
cdr3_aa: CSVSAQGAGTEAFF

v_call: TRBV6-5
cdr3_aa: CASSSDLAGAFYEQYF

v_call: TRBV7-2
cdr3_aa: CASSLRGSTDTQYF

v_call: TRBV14
cdr3_aa: CASSQTGRNSPLHF

v_call: TRBV29-1
cdr3_aa: CSVEVFLGTSGKLFF

v_call: TRBV6-1
cdr3_aa: CASSEEGLLYEQYF

v_call: TRBV5-1
cdr3_aa: CASSTDAGGNNSPLHF

v_call: TRBV19
cdr3_aa: CASSKLQGDTEAFF

v_call: TRBV24-1
cdr3_aa: CATSSLGLPGGTDTQYF

v_call: TRBV9
cdr3_aa: CASTLGGLAGGPYNEQFF

v_call: TRBV12-3/TRBV12-4
cdr3_aa: CASSRGTEAFF

v_call: TRBV19
cdr3_aa: CASSTNRAMNTEAFF

v_call: TRBV2
cdr3_aa: CASTLDPQFNEKLFF

v_call: TRBV24-1
cdr3_aa: CATSDRAGSSYEQYF

v_call: TRBV27
cdr3_aa: CASSALRERDGELFF

v_call: TRBV19
cdr3_aa: CASSIDIRIADRVNTEAFF

v_call: TRBV11-2
cdr3_aa: CASSQNRAHNEKLFF

v_call: TRBV24-1
cdr3_aa: CATSDLRGGVYGYTF

v_call: TRBV28
cdr3_aa: CASSLRLTAQHF

v_call: TRBV30
cdr3_aa: CAWSVGSTINQPQHF

v_call: TRBV7-2
cdr3_aa: CASSPLVGVNTEAFF

v_call: TRBV6-1
cdr3_aa: CASSESGSYGYTF

v_call: TRBV11-2
cdr3_aa: CASSLEGGYEQYF

v_call: TRBV25-1
cdr3_aa: CASRTSGSYHEQYF

v_call: TRBV5-1
cdr3_aa: CASSLGQGSETQYF

v_call: TRBV3-1/TRBV3-2
cdr3_aa: CASSQVSGNSYEQYF

v_call: TRBV5-1
cdr3_aa: CASSPGGGIYGYTF

v_call: TRBV9
cdr3_aa: CASSLSGRVAYNEQFF

v_call: TRBV19
cdr3_aa: CASRLNGQGVQPQHF

v_call: TRBV11-3
cdr3_aa: CASSPTSGMDNEQFF

v_call: TRBV21-1
cdr3_aa: CASSKGASGNRAKNIQYF

v_call: TRBV5-6
cdr3_aa: CASSLLGTGGAGANVLTF

v_call: TRBV10-3
cdr3_aa: CAISEPRDRLAGVVHEQYF

v_call: TRBV30
cdr3_aa: CAWGTGGWYGYTF

v_call: TRBV18
cdr3_aa: CASSPRTKEGEKLFF

v_call: TRBV24-1
cdr3_aa: CATSDLGTSGYHEQFF

v_call: TRBV18
cdr3_aa: CASSPPEKSYGYTF

v_call: TRBV10-2
cdr3_aa: CASSESVAGPRTQYF

v_call: TRBV18
cdr3_aa: CASSPPRLGGNTEAFF

v_call: TRBV4-1
cdr3_aa: CASSQAPSSGSPDTQYF

v_call: TRBV6-5
cdr3_aa: CASLGSLGGNTIYF